The 21 T cell receptor beta chains reported below all come from one sample, sequenced in a study of vaccination effects on CD4 cells after COVID-19. Their recognized antigens are unknown. CD4+ T cells specific for antigen were expanded with viral peptide pools by the ViraFEST assay before sequencing. The culture ran for 10 days before CD4+ T cells were isolated. None of the vaccinated had previously contracted SARS-CoV-2, and their nucleocapsid antibodies tested negative. Here immunoSEQ multiplex PCR was the method, and the copy in TCRdb shows in-frame clones only, minus some. The table lists some 68,000 clones, approximately 71% of them singletons. Sequencing was performed on CD4+ T cells from PBMCs cultured with HCoV-OC43 spike peptides, taken before COVID-19 vaccination. Subset described: HCoV-OC43 spike overlapping peptide pool stimulation. The receptors were gathered from a human donor who received a COVID-19 vaccine.

The V gene is TRBV4-2, the J gene TRBJ1-1; no reliable D call. Trimming cost V 0 bases and J 4 bases, with 9 bases left between them. Germline CDR1 and CDR2: LGHNA and YNFKEQ. This CDR3 has 14 residues. The CDR3 sequence: CASSQDHEVTEAFF. The CDR3, as DNA: TGTGCCAGCAGCCAAGATCACGAGGTCACTGAAGCTTTCTTT.

The rearrangement links TRBV3-1 (or the pseudogene TRBV3-2) to TRBJ1-2, with 8 bases identical to TRBD1. CDR3 size: 16 residues. Germline values: CDR1 LGHDT, CDR2 YNNKEL (reference sequence). V lost 3 bases to trimming and J lost 4 bases; unmatched junction nucleotides: 10. Here the CDR3 DNA reads TGTGCCAGCAGCCATGTACTCGGACAGGGTCTCTATGGCTACACCTTC. Its translation: CASSHVLGQGLYGYTF.

The J gene is TRBJ2-6, the V gene TRBV18; TRBD1 might be the D (5 bases). Germline-derived CDR1 and CDR2 are KGHSH and LQKENI. The length of the CDR3 is 16 residues. V dropped 5 bases and J dropped 0 bases, with 11 bases sitting between them. In nucleotides, the CDR3 is TGTGCCAGCTCAACGACAGTGAGCTCTGGGGCCAACGTCCTGACTTTC. This codes for CASSTTVSSGANVLTF. Complete variable domain (other parts from reference TRBV18 and TRBJ2-6): NAGVMQNPRHLVRRRGQEARLRCSPMKGHSHVYWYRQLPEEGLKFMVYLQKENIIDESGMPKERFSAEFPKEGPSILRIQQVVRGDSAAYFCASSTTVSSGANVLTFGAGSRLTVL.

This chain connects TRBV10-3 to TRBJ1-1, with TRBD1 matching 8 bases. V dropped 8 bases and J dropped 8; count of bases not matched to a gene: 7. This CDR3 has 12 residues. The germline V gene has CDR1 ENHRY and CDR2 SYGVKD. The CDR3 spells CAIASSGGEAFF. CDR3 DNA: TGTGCCATCGCTTCTTCAGGGGGCGAAGCTTTCTTT.

This clone appeared a single time. The CDR3 is CASSGTREHQETQYF. In DNA, the CDR3 is TGTGCCAGCAGCGGCACCCGGGAGCACCAAGAGACCCAGTACTTC. The chain joins TRBV2 to TRBJ2-5; the D gene is possibly TRBD2 (6 bases). The CDR3 has 15 residues. Trimming left V 6 bases short and J 0 bases short, with 14 bases between. The V gene's germline CDR1 is SNHLY and CDR2 FYNNEI.

V is TRBV19 and J is TRBJ1-2, with 8 bases fitting TRBD1. V shed 4 bases and J 4 bases; nucleotides not matched to a gene: 5. The germline V gene has CDR1 LNHDA and CDR2 SQIVND (reference sequence). The CDR3 consists of 14 residues. DNA of the CDR3: TGTGCCAGTAGTACACGACAGGGGCCCTATGGCTACACCTTC. Translating it yields CASSTRQGPYGYTF.

In this sample, this clone turned up a few times. The chain combines TRBV30 with TRBJ1-5; TRBD1 is a possible D gene (5 bases). The germline gives CDR1 GTSNPN, CDR2 SVGIG (reference sequence). V was trimmed by 0 bases and J by 6 bases, leaving 9 bases between them. This CDR3 region has 13 residues. DNA of the CDR3: TGTGCCTGGAGTGTGAGTGGGGGTCAGCCCCAGCATTTT. Translation gives CAWSVSGGQPQHF.

The rearrangement joins TRBV24-1 to TRBJ2-5; TRBD1 aligns across 12 bases. Germline V lookup: CDR1 KGHDR, CDR2 SFDVKD. CDR3 size: 16 residues. Losses at the gene ends were 2 bases for V and 5 bases for J; bases not matched to a gene: 5. CDR3 sequence: CATSDWGQGAEETQYF. The CDR3 DNA reads as TGTGCCACCAGTGATTGGGGACAGGGGGCGGAGGAGACCCAGTACTTC.

On this clone itself: At the DNA level, this CDR3 is encoded by other sequences in the same sample as well. The J gene is TRBJ2-5, the V gene TRBV10-3; D is possibly TRBD1 or TRBD2 (5 bases each). The germline V gene encodes CDR1 ENHRY and CDR2 SYGVKD. The CDR3 length is 11 residues. V was clipped by 4 bases and J by 5 bases, with 5 bases between them. CDR3 region: CAISGGETQYF. As DNA, the CDR3 is TGTGCCATCAGTGGGGGGGAGACCCAGTACTTC.

This sequence joins TRBV6-5 and TRBJ2-3; D possibly corresponds to TRBD1 (6 bases). This CDR3 has 12 amino acids. From germline, CDR1 is MNHEY and CDR2 SVGAGI. Trimming shortened V by 10 bases and J by 2 bases, and 10 bases separated the two germline ends. In nucleotides, the CDR3 is TGTGCCAAACAGGGTCCCACAGATACGCAGTATTTT. This encodes CAKQGPTDTQYF.

The chain recombines TRBV29-1 with TRBJ1-1; no definite D call. Germline lookup yields CDR1 SQVTM and CDR2 ANQGSEA. V was clipped by 8 bases and J by 1 base, with 8 bases between them. CDR3 length: 11 residues. CDR3 nucleotide sequence: TGCAGCTCCCGGTGGAACACTGAAGCTTTCTTT. As protein: CSSRWNTEAFF.

This chain links TRBV5-1 with TRBJ2-1, with D possibly being TRBD1 (5 bases). Trimming took 4 bases from V and 1 from J, leaving 12 bases between them. Germline V gene sequence: CDR1 SGHRS, CDR2 YFSETQ. The CDR3 has 15 residues. Here the CDR3 DNA reads TGCGCCAGCAGCGTTCAGGGTATTTCCTACAATGAGCAGTTCTTC. Protein product: CASSVQGISYNEQFF.

The V call is TRBV6-4, the J call TRBJ1-2, with a weak D call TRBD1 (6 bases). The CDR3 loop spans 14 amino acids. Trimming took 4 bases from V and 8 from J, leaving 17 bases between them. Germline-derived CDR1 and CDR2 are MRHNA and SNTAGT. CDR3: CASSVAQGHEGYTF. The CDR3, as DNA: TGTGCCAGCAGTGTAGCCCAGGGGCATGAAGGCTACACCTTC.

The DNA for the CDR3 is TGTGCCAGCAGACCCAAGGGGGCAACTAATGAAAAACTGTTTTTT. Protein sequence: CASRPKGATNEKLFF. The chain combines TRBV4-2 with TRBJ1-4; maybe TRBD1 (6 bases). The CDR3 is 15 amino acids. CDR1 and CDR2 (germline): LGHNA, YNFKEQ. Deletions cut 6 bases from V and 0 bases from J, with 11 bases between.

In its sample, this clone was seen a few times. The V and J genes are TRBV5-1 and TRBJ1-4, with 7 bases matching TRBD1. The germline V gene has CDR1 SGHRS and CDR2 YFSETQ. CDR3 size: 14 residues. Trimming cost V 3 bases and J 3 bases; bases outside gene matches: 2. In nucleotides, the CDR3 is TGCGCCAGCAGCTCACAGGGGCCTAATGAAAAACTGTTTTTT. Translated: CASSSQGPNEKLFF.

J is TRBJ2-2 and V is TRBV5-8; TRBD1 matches at 8 bases. Germline V gene data show CDR1 as SGHTS and CDR2 as YDEGEE. The V segment lost 2 bases and the J segment 9 bases; nucleotides outside the gene matches: 6. This CDR3 has 14 amino acids. The CDR3 sequence: CASSFRGRFRELFF. The CDR3 DNA is TGTGCCAGCAGCTTCAGGGGGCGGTTCCGGGAGCTGTTTTTT.

In its sample, this clone was seen once. The genes are TRBV9 and TRBJ1-3, with D possibly matching TRBD1 (5 bases). The CDR3 runs to 15 residues. Trimming took 4 bases from V and 3 from J, leaving 14 bases between them. Germline values: CDR1 SGDLS, CDR2 YYNGEE. The CDR3 DNA follows: TGTGCCAGCAGCCCATCCGGGACGTTTGGAAACACCATATATTTT. This codes for CASSPSGTFGNTIYF.

The chain employs TRBV21-1 and TRBJ2-5. TRBV21-1 is labeled a pseudogene. The length of the CDR3 is 12 residues. In nucleotides, the CDR3 is TGTGCCAGCACCCACCAAGGGGAGACCCAGTACTTC. Its protein product is CASTHQGETQYF.

The chain carries TRBV9 and TRBJ2-5, with no clear D. V was trimmed by 0 bases and J by 5 bases, leaving 11 bases between them. There are 14 residues in the CDR3. Germline CDR1 is SGDLS and CDR2 is YYNGEE. The CDR3 nucleotides read TGTGCCAGCAGCGTAGGTACTACTGTGGAGACCCAGTACTTC. Translated, it gives CASSVGTTVETQYF.

The sample holds one count of this clone. The V and J genes are TRBV5-1 and TRBJ1-5; D ambiguous. Per the germline V gene, CDR1 is SGHRS and CDR2 is YFSETQ. The CDR3 is 15 residues long. V lost 4 bases, J lost 4 bases, and 15 bases lay in between. Here the CDR3 DNA reads TGCGCCAGCAGCCCCGGATTGGACGGGAATCAGCCCCAGCATTTT. This gives the protein CASSPGLDGNQPQHF.

This clone was picked up one time. The V gene is TRBV18, the J gene TRBJ2-6, with D unclear. The CDR3 loop spans 16 amino acids. Germline V gives CDR1 KGHSH, CDR2 LQKENI. Trimming took 3 bases from V and 0 from J, leaving 9 bases between them. The CDR3: CASSPQLLSGANVLTF. CDR3 sequence (DNA): TGTGCCAGCTCACCCCAATTACTCTCTGGGGCCAACGTCCTGACTTTC.